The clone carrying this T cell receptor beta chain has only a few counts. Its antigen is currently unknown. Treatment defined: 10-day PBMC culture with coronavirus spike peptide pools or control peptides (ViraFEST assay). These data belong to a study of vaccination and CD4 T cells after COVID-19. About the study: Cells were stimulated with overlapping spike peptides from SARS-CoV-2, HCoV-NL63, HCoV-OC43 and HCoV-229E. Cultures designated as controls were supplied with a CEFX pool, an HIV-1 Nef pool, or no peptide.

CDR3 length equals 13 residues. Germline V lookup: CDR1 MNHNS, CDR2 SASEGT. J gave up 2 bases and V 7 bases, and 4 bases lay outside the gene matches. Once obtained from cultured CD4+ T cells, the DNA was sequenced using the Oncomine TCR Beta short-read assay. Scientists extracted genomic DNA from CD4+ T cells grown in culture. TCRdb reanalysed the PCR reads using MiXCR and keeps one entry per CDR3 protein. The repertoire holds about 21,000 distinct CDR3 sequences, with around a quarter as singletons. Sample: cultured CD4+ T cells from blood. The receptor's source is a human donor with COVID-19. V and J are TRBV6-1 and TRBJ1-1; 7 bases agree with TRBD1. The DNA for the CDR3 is TGTGCCAGCAATGGACAGGATAACACTGAAGCTTTCTTT. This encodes CASNGQDNTEAFF.